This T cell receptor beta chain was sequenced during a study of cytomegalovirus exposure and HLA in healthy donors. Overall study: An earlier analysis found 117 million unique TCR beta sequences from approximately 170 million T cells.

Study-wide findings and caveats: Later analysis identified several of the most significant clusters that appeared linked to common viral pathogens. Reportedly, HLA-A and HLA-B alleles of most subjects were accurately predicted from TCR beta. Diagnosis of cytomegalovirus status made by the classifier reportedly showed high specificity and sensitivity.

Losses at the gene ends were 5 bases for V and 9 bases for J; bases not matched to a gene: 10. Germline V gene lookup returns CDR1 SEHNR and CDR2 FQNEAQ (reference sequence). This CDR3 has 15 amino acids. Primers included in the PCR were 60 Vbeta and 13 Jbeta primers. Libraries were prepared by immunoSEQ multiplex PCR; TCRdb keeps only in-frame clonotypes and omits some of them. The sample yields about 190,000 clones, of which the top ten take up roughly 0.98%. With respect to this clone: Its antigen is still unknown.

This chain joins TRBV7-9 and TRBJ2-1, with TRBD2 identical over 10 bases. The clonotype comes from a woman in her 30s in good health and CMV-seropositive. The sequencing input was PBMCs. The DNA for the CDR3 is TGTGCCAGCAGCCGGAGCGGGGGGGCCGGGATTGAGCAGTTCTTC. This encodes CASSRSGGAGIEQFF.